This TCR beta chain was identified in a study of shared clonotypes between healthy human individuals. Study-level points and caveats: As a rule, naive subsets had a larger estimated richness than memory subsets. Owing to a small donor count, the genetic and exposure-history diversity represented was limited.

CD45RO-negative cells were positively selected for CCR7, leaving out terminally differentiated effector memory CD45RA+ cells. Every donor, a Caucasian adult, lived in Nashville, Tennessee. With respect to this clone: Its antigen remains unknown.

Execution of the assay was at deep level. Sequenced by immunoSEQ multiplex PCR; TCRdb stores in-frame clones only, minus some. The data show about 1.9 million clones, 80% to 95% seen once. This receptor was obtained from a man aged 18-30 years in good health. Some clones in this sample may be carry-over from other donors' samples. Source material: naive CD8+ T cells from PBMCs.

CDR3: CASSPGLAGGPRNTGELFF. The DNA of the CDR3 is TGTGCCAGCAGCCCGGGACTAGCGGGAGGGCCGCGGAACACCGGGGAGCTGTTTTTT. The rearrangement uses TRBV9 and TRBJ2-2, with 16 positions matching TRBD2. This CDR3 spans 19 amino acids. V was pared by 4 bases and J by 1 base, with 7 bases of the junction left unmatched. CDR1 is SGDLS and CDR2 is YYNGEE in the germline V gene.